This T cell receptor beta chain originates from a study of regulatory T cells in long-lasting Graves disease. Study findings and constraints: The analysis examined peripheral blood only and excluded thyroid tissue. Persistent patients shared 2,700 or so public clonotypes among themselves. Newly diagnosed patients shared fewer, at around 970. Under persistent disease, TRBV28, TRBJ1-2 and TRBJ2-5 were used preferentially.

The time point is: persistent/refractory GD, antithyroid drugs over 5 years with positive TRAb. Generation of the TCR library employed RNA extracted from PBMCs. CDR3 regions were amplified by Arm-PCR using iRepertoire HTBI primers to build TCR beta libraries. TCRdb redid the calling of the multiplex PCR reads with MiXCR, one entry per CDR3 protein. The repertoire consists of around 460,000 distinct CDR3 sequences, with 20% to 25% occurring once and the leading ten covering around 7%. This clonotype was seen many times. The antigen is undetermined. Germline V gene data show CDR1 as LNHNV and CDR2 as YYDKDF (reference sequence). Germline trimming cut 1 base from V and 5 bases from J; bases unmatched to any gene: 9. The CDR3 runs 16 residues.

This specimen consisted of peripheral blood mononuclear cells (PBMCs), obtained when the disease was refractory, from a patient treated with antithyroid drugs. The chain has TRBV15 and TRBJ2-7; 9 bases line up with TRBD2. The clonotype originates from a female donor with Graves disease. The CDR3 is CATSRGWLAGSHEQYF. CDR3 bases: TGTGCCACCAGCAGAGGTTGGCTAGCGGGATCCCACGAGCAGTACTTC.